The rows below give T cell receptor beta chains drawn from one sample of a study of blood T cell repertoires in COVID-19. Sequencing was performed with immunoSEQ multiplex PCR; in TCRdb, only in-frame clones are kept and a portion is missing. The data show 200,000 to 250,000 clones, roughly nine tenths seen once. Sample: peripheral blood. The source of these receptors is a woman between 18 and 30 years old who had recovered from COVID-19. Both conserved end residues are part of each CDR3. The order of the fields is V gene, clone size, D gene, J gene, CDR3 protein, CDR3 DNA. D genes are given only for firm matches. A row's size may be missing; if present it is once, few, many or a size class.

V gene: TRBV15; clone size: -; D gene: TRBD2; J gene: TRBJ2-3; CDR3 protein: CATDGLAGHTDTQYF; CDR3 DNA: TGTGCCACCGACGGACTAGCGGGACACACAGATACGCAGTATTTT
V gene: TRBV19; clone size: -; D gene: TRBD1; J gene: TRBJ1-5; CDR3 protein: CASSLHPGTGGNQPQHF; CDR3 DNA: TGTGCCAGTAGTTTACACCCCGGGACAGGGGGTAATCAGCCCCAGCATTTT
V gene: TRBV30; clone size: -; D gene: -; J gene: TRBJ2-1; CDR3 protein: CAWSIGGGAYNEQFF; CDR3 DNA: TGTGCCTGGAGTATCGGAGGGGGCGCCTACAATGAGCAGTTCTTC
V gene: TRBV5-5; clone size: -; D gene: -; J gene: TRBJ2-3; CDR3 protein: CASSLVPGADTQYF; CDR3 DNA: TGTGCCAGCAGCTTGGTACCAGGGGCAGATACGCAGTATTTT
V gene: TRBV5-5; clone size: -; D gene: TRBD1; J gene: TRBJ2-7; CDR3 protein: CASSLRTGTQSYEQYF; CDR3 DNA: TGTGCCAGCAGCTTACGGACAGGCACACAAAGCTACGAGCAGTACTTC
V gene: TRBV7-9; clone size: -; D gene: -; J gene: TRBJ1-3; CDR3 protein: CASSRKTTGNSGNTIYF; CDR3 DNA: TGTGCCAGCAGCCGAAAGACTACAGGGAACTCTGGAAACACCATATATTTT
V gene: TRBV7-2; clone size: few; D gene: TRBD2; J gene: TRBJ2-7; CDR3 protein: CASSLRTSGRAPEQYF; CDR3 DNA: TGTGCCAGCAGCCTGCGGACTAGCGGGAGGGCACCCGAGCAGTACTTC
V gene: TRBV15; clone size: -; D gene: -; J gene: TRBJ2-7; CDR3 protein: CATSSRDRGYEQYF; CDR3 DNA: TGTGCCACCAGCAGCCGGGATCGAGGATACGAGCAGTACTTC
V gene: TRBV7-3; clone size: -; D gene: -; J gene: TRBJ1-1; CDR3 protein: CASSLQGYTEAFF; CDR3 DNA: TGTGCCAGCAGCCTGCAGGGGTACACTGAAGCTTTCTTT
V gene: TRBV7-9; clone size: -; D gene: TRBD1; J gene: TRBJ1-2; CDR3 protein: CASSLAGTANYGYTF; CDR3 DNA: TGTGCCAGCAGCTTAGCTGGGACAGCTAACTATGGCTACACCTTC
V gene: TRBV29-1; clone size: -; D gene: -; J gene: TRBJ1-1; CDR3 protein: CSVVRGSREAFF; CDR3 DNA: TGCAGCGTTGTCCGGGGGAGTCGTGAAGCTTTCTTT
V gene: TRBV19; clone size: -; D gene: -; J gene: TRBJ2-3; CDR3 protein: CASSIRGDTQYF; CDR3 DNA: TGTGCCAGTAGTATTCGAGGAGATACGCAGTATTTT
V gene: TRBV27; clone size: -; D gene: TRBD2; J gene: TRBJ2-7; CDR3 protein: CASWAGGHEQYF; CDR3 DNA: TGTGCCAGCTGGGCGGGGGGCCACGAGCAGTACTTC
V gene: TRBV7-6; clone size: -; D gene: -; J gene: TRBJ1-1; CDR3 protein: CASSFPTAPQMNTEAFF; CDR3 DNA: TGTGCCAGCAGCTTCCCGACAGCGCCACAAATGAACACTGAAGCTTTCTTT
V gene: TRBV9; clone size: -; D gene: TRBD1; J gene: TRBJ2-1; CDR3 protein: CASSVGVVGQGFNEQFF; CDR3 DNA: TGTGCCAGCAGCGTAGGCGTAGTGGGACAGGGGTTCAATGAGCAGTTCTTC
V gene: TRBV18; clone size: -; D gene: TRBD1; J gene: TRBJ1-6; CDR3 protein: CASSPRGTANSPLHF; CDR3 DNA: TGTGCCAGCTCACCTCGAGGGACAGCTAATTCACCCCTCCACTTT
V gene: TRBV4-1; clone size: few; D gene: TRBD1; J gene: TRBJ2-7; CDR3 protein: CASSPWDSRSYEQYF; CDR3 DNA: TGCGCCAGCAGCCCCTGGGACAGTAGATCCTACGAGCAGTACTTC
V gene: TRBV15; clone size: -; D gene: TRBD2; J gene: TRBJ2-5; CDR3 protein: CATSRQGLAGAIRETQYF; CDR3 DNA: TGTGCCACCAGCAGACAGGGACTAGCGGGAGCTATACGAGAGACCCAGTACTTC
V gene: TRBV19; clone size: -; D gene: -; J gene: TRBJ1-4; CDR3 protein: CASSRAGAGDEKLFF; CDR3 DNA: TGTGCCAGTAGTCGGGCAGGGGCGGGAGATGAAAAACTGTTTTTT
V gene: TRBV5-5; clone size: -; D gene: -; J gene: TRBJ1-3; CDR3 protein: CASTLTPQGSGNTIYF; CDR3 DNA: TGTGCCAGCACCCTTACCCCCCAGGGCTCTGGAAACACCATATATTTT
V gene: TRBV7-2; clone size: -; D gene: -; J gene: TRBJ1-5; CDR3 protein: CASSPSSNQPQHF; CDR3 DNA: TGTGCCAGCAGCCCATCTAGCAATCAGCCCCAGCATTTT
V gene: TRBV6-4; clone size: -; D gene: TRBD1; J gene: TRBJ2-1; CDR3 protein: CASSDTGDHEQFF; CDR3 DNA: TGTGCCAGCAGTGATACAGGGGACCATGAGCAGTTCTTC
V gene: TRBV30; clone size: -; D gene: -; J gene: TRBJ2-1; CDR3 protein: CAWSLGYNEQFF; CDR3 DNA: TGTGCCTGGAGTCTCGGGTACAATGAGCAGTTCTTC
V gene: TRBV15; clone size: few; D gene: -; J gene: TRBJ1-1; CDR3 protein: CATSRDRTDTEAFF; CDR3 DNA: TGTGCCACCAGCAGAGACCGGACAGACACTGAAGCTTTCTTT
V gene: TRBV20-1; clone size: -; D gene: -; J gene: TRBJ2-7; CDR3 protein: CSARTSSEQYF; CDR3 DNA: TGCAGTGCTCGAACTAGTTCCGAGCAGTACTTC
V gene: TRBV5-5; clone size: -; D gene: -; J gene: TRBJ2-2; CDR3 protein: CASSPDGGRVGELFF; CDR3 DNA: TGTGCCAGCAGCCCTGACGGGGGGCGGGTCGGGGAGCTGTTTTTT
V gene: TRBV7-8; clone size: -; D gene: TRBD1; J gene: TRBJ2-6; CDR3 protein: CASSKRDRAPSGANVLTF; CDR3 DNA: TGTGCCAGCAGCAAACGGGACAGGGCTCCCTCTGGGGCCAACGTCCTGACTTTC
V gene: TRBV3-1/TRBV3-2; clone size: -; D gene: -; J gene: TRBJ1-2; CDR3 protein: CASSQGIQVYGYTF; CDR3 DNA: TGTGCCAGCAGCCAAGGAATACAGGTCTATGGCTACACCTTC
V gene: TRBV3-1/TRBV3-2; clone size: once; D gene: -; J gene: TRBJ1-2; CDR3 protein: CASSHHAGDAGYTF; CDR3 DNA: TGTGCCAGCAGCCACCACGCGGGGGACGCTGGCTACACCTTC
V gene: TRBV10-2; clone size: -; D gene: TRBD2; J gene: TRBJ2-3; CDR3 protein: CASSDWREGGDTQYF; CDR3 DNA: TGCGCCAGCAGTGACTGGCGGGAGGGGGGAGATACGCAGTATTTT
V gene: TRBV30; clone size: -; D gene: TRBD1; J gene: TRBJ2-7; CDR3 protein: CAWRPDRERSYEQYF; CDR3 DNA: TGTGCCTGGAGACCGGACAGGGAGAGGTCCTACGAGCAGTACTTC
V gene: TRBV7-9; clone size: -; D gene: -; J gene: TRBJ1-1; CDR3 protein: CASSLMLGDTEAFF; CDR3 DNA: TGTGCCAGCAGCTTAATGTTAGGGGACACTGAAGCTTTCTTT
V gene: TRBV3-1/TRBV3-2; clone size: -; D gene: TRBD2; J gene: TRBJ2-1; CDR3 protein: CASSQDTSGRGHEQFF; CDR3 DNA: TGTGCCAGCAGCCAAGATACTAGCGGGAGAGGGCATGAGCAGTTCTTC
V gene: TRBV12-3/TRBV12-4; clone size: -; D gene: -; J gene: TRBJ2-5; CDR3 protein: CASSFRGETQYF; CDR3 DNA: TGTGCCAGCAGTTTTCGGGGGGAGACCCAGTACTTC
V gene: TRBV14; clone size: -; D gene: -; J gene: TRBJ1-1; CDR3 protein: CASSQAGEGNTEAFF; CDR3 DNA: TGTGCCAGCAGCCAAGCGGGGGAGGGGAACACTGAAGCTTTCTTT
V gene: TRBV6-2/TRBV6-3; clone size: -; D gene: -; J gene: TRBJ1-3; CDR3 protein: CASSYGPPGNTIYF; CDR3 DNA: TGTGCCAGCAGTTACGGTCCTCCGGGGAACACCATATATTTT
V gene: TRBV10-2; clone size: once; D gene: -; J gene: TRBJ2-1; CDR3 protein: CASSNPAIGGNNEQFF; CDR3 DNA: TGCGCCAGCAGTAACCCAGCGATTGGCGGCAACAATGAGCAGTTCTTC
V gene: TRBV30; clone size: -; D gene: TRBD2; J gene: TRBJ2-3; CDR3 protein: CAWKSRPGLAGGDTQYF; CDR3 DNA: TGTGCCTGGAAATCCCGACCGGGACTAGCGGGAGGAGATACGCAGTATTTT
V gene: TRBV29-1; clone size: -; D gene: -; J gene: TRBJ1-3; CDR3 protein: CSVDAGNTIYF; CDR3 DNA: TGCAGCGTTGACGCTGGAAACACCATATATTTT
V gene: TRBV19; clone size: -; D gene: TRBD2; J gene: TRBJ2-1; CDR3 protein: CASSIDWGSGYNEQFF; CDR3 DNA: TGTGCCAGTAGTATAGATTGGGGTAGCGGGTACAATGAGCAGTTCTTC
V gene: TRBV19; clone size: -; D gene: TRBD2; J gene: TRBJ2-7; CDR3 protein: CATVNLAGASYEQYF; CDR3 DNA: TGTGCCACCGTAAATTTAGCGGGGGCCTCCTACGAGCAGTACTTC
V gene: TRBV6-5; clone size: -; D gene: TRBD1; J gene: TRBJ1-2; CDR3 protein: CASSTSRTGLYGYTF; CDR3 DNA: TGTGCCAGCAGTACTTCCCGGACAGGCCTATATGGCTACACCTTC
V gene: TRBV5-6; clone size: -; D gene: TRBD2; J gene: TRBJ2-5; CDR3 protein: CASSSGLAGETQYF; CDR3 DNA: TGTGCCAGCAGCTCGGGACTAGCGGGAGAGACCCAGTACTTC
V gene: TRBV12-3/TRBV12-4; clone size: -; D gene: TRBD2; J gene: TRBJ2-5; CDR3 protein: CASSFGGQETQYF; CDR3 DNA: TGTGCCAGCAGTTTCGGGGGGCAAGAGACCCAGTACTTC
V gene: TRBV6-5; clone size: -; D gene: -; J gene: TRBJ2-1; CDR3 protein: CASKTGVGYNEQFF; CDR3 DNA: TGTGCCAGCAAAACGGGAGTGGGGTACAATGAGCAGTTCTTC
V gene: TRBV25-1; clone size: -; D gene: -; J gene: TRBJ2-1; CDR3 protein: CASSATDTSYNEQFF; CDR3 DNA: TGTGCCAGCAGTGCGACAGATACCTCCTACAATGAGCAGTTCTTC
V gene: TRBV5-8; clone size: -; D gene: TRBD2; J gene: TRBJ2-3; CDR3 protein: CASSLASTSGNTDTQYF; CDR3 DNA: TGTGCCAGCAGCTTGGCCTCGACTAGCGGGAACACAGATACGCAGTATTTT
V gene: TRBV10-3; clone size: -; D gene: -; J gene: TRBJ1-1; CDR3 protein: CAISDKGPNTEAFF; CDR3 DNA: TGTGCCATCAGTGATAAGGGGCCGAACACTGAAGCTTTCTTT
V gene: TRBV5-4; clone size: once; D gene: TRBD1; J gene: TRBJ1-2; CDR3 protein: CASSLVGTGGPYGYTF; CDR3 DNA: TGTGCCAGCAGCTTGGTAGGGACAGGGGGGCCCTATGGCTACACCTTC
V gene: TRBV16; clone size: -; D gene: -; J gene: TRBJ1-1; CDR3 protein: CASSQRTGYTEAFF; CDR3 DNA: TGTGCCAGCAGCCAAAGAACAGGATACACTGAAGCTTTCTTT
V gene: TRBV25-1; clone size: -; D gene: TRBD1; J gene: TRBJ1-5; CDR3 protein: CASSENGTGVNQPQHF; CDR3 DNA: TGTGCCAGCAGTGAAAATGGGACAGGGGTAAATCAGCCCCAGCATTTT
V gene: TRBV11-2; clone size: -; D gene: TRBD2; J gene: TRBJ2-1; CDR3 protein: CASSLVAGLAQYNEQFF; CDR3 DNA: TGTGCCAGCAGCTTAGTTGCGGGACTAGCGCAATACAATGAGCAGTTCTTC
V gene: TRBV6-6; clone size: -; D gene: -; J gene: TRBJ1-3; CDR3 protein: CASGTQGNTIYF; CDR3 DNA: TGTGCCAGCGGCACACAAGGAAACACCATATATTTT
V gene: TRBV19; clone size: -; D gene: TRBD2; J gene: TRBJ2-7; CDR3 protein: CASSTASGTYYEQYF; CDR3 DNA: TGTGCCAGTTCAACTGCTAGCGGGACATATTACGAGCAGTACTTC
V gene: TRBV27; clone size: -; D gene: -; J gene: TRBJ1-6; CDR3 protein: CATQGWGNSPLHF; CDR3 DNA: TGTGCCACCCAGGGGTGGGGAAATTCACCCCTCCACTTT
V gene: TRBV11-2; clone size: -; D gene: TRBD1; J gene: TRBJ1-4; CDR3 protein: CASSNGQGLATNEKLFF; CDR3 DNA: TGTGCCAGCAGCAACGGACAGGGGTTGGCAACTAATGAAAAACTGTTTTTT
V gene: TRBV2; clone size: -; D gene: -; J gene: TRBJ2-7; CDR3 protein: CASSGPAGAGEQYF; CDR3 DNA: TGTGCCAGCAGTGGGCCGGCAGGCGCGGGCGAGCAGTACTTC
V gene: TRBV27; clone size: -; D gene: -; J gene: TRBJ2-7; CDR3 protein: CASSWAREYEQYF; CDR3 DNA: TGTGCCAGCAGTTGGGCCAGGGAATACGAGCAGTACTTC
V gene: TRBV5-5; clone size: once; D gene: -; J gene: TRBJ2-3; CDR3 protein: CASSSPLGLPGGTDTQYF; CDR3 DNA: TGTGCCAGCAGCTCACCCCTAGGGCTTCCAGGGGGCACAGATACGCAGTATTTT